This T cell receptor (beta chain) was identified during a study of blood T cell repertoires in COVID-19. Overall study: T cells, B-cell-depleted T cells, or PBMCs supplied cDNA or gDNA.

Sequencing was performed with immunoSEQ multiplex PCR; in TCRdb, only in-frame clones are kept and a portion is missing. The table lists under 150,000 clones, about 82% of them singletons. The CDR3 extends over 13 amino acids. V shed 0 bases and J shed 4 bases, with 6 bases lying between them. Germline loops: CDR1 SGHRS, CDR2 YFSETQ. Clinical history as reported by participants underpinned cohort assignment. In Cohort 3, a recovered donor had either two negative PCRs, clearance, or symptom resolution. The rearrangement joins TRBV5-1 to TRBJ2-3; unclear D gene. Sequenced: PBMCs or T cells enriched from blood (not recorded which). This TCR derives from a woman aged 40 to 50 who had recovered from COVID-19. The DNA for the CDR3 is TGCGCCAGCAGCTTGGTCGGAGCAGATACGCAGTATTTT. Protein: CASSLVGADTQYF.